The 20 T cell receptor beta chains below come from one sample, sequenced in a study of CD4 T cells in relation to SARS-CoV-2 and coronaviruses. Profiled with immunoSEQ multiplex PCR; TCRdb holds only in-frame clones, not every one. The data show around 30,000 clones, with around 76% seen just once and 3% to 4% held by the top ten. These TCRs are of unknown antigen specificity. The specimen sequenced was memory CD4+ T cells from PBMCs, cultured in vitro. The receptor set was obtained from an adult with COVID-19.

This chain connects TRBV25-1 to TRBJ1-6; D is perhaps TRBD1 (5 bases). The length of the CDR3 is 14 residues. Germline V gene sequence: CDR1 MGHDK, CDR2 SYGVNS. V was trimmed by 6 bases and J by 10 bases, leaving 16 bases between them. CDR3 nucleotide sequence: TGTGCCAGCAGGATACAGGAACGGGCCTCACCCCTCCACTTT. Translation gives CASRIQERASPLHF.

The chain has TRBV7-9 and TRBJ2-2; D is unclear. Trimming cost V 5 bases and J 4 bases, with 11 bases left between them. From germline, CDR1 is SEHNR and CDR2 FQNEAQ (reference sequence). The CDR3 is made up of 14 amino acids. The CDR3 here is CASSPSKPTGELFF. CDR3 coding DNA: TGTGCCAGCAGCCCTTCAAAGCCCACCGGGGAGCTGTTTTTT.

CDR3 residues: CASSRNGGTGLNNEQFF. CDR3 sequence (DNA): TGCGCCAGCAGCCGAAATGGGGGGACAGGACTTAACAATGAGCAGTTCTTC. The chain links TRBV4-1 to TRBJ2-1, with TRBD1 identical over 8 bases. This CDR3 contains 17 residues. Germline V gene data show CDR1 as MGHRA and CDR2 as YSYEKL. V dropped 4 bases and J dropped 5; count of bases not matched to a gene: 13.

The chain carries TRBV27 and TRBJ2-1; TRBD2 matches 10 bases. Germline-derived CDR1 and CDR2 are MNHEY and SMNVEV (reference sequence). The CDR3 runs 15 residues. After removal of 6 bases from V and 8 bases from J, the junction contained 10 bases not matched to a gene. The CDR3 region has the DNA TGTGCCAGCAGGACCAGCGGGAGGGCTGTGGATGAGCAGTTCTTC. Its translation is CASRTSGRAVDEQFF.

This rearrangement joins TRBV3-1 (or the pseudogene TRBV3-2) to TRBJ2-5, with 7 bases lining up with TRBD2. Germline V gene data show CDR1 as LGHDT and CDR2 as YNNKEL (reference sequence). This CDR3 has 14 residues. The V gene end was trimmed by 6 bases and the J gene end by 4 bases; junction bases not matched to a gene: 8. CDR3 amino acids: CASRATSASETQYF. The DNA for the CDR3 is TGTGCCAGCAGGGCTACTAGCGCTTCAGAGACCCAGTACTTC.

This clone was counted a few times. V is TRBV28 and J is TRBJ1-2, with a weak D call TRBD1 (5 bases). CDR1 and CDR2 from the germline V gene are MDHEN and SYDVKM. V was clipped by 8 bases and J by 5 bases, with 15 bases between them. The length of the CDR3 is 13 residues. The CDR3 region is CASHTGNGYGYTF. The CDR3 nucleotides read TGTGCCAGCCACACAGGTAACGGGTATGGCTACACCTTC.

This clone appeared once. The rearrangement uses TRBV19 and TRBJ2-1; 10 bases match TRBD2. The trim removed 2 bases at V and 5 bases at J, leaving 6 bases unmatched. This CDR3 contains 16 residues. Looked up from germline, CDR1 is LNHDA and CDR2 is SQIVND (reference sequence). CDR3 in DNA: TGTGCCAGTAGTATACCTAGCGGGAGTGGTGACAATGAGCAGTTCTTC. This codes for CASSIPSGSGDNEQFF.

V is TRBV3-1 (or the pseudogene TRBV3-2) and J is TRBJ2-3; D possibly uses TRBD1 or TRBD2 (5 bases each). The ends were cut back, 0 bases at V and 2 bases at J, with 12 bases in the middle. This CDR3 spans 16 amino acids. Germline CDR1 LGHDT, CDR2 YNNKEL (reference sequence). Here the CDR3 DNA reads TGTGCCAGCAGCCAAGATTGGGGGAGTGACACAGATACGCAGTATTTT. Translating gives CASSQDWGSDTDTQYF.

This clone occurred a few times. CDR3 amino acids: CASSDSTSGELFF. The CDR3 nucleotides read TGTGCCAGCAGTGACTCGACTAGCGGGGAGCTGTTTTTT. The chain recombines TRBV6-4 with TRBJ2-2, with a tentative D call TRBD2 (6 bases). The V gene's germline CDR1 is MRHNA and CDR2 SNTAGT. V lost 0 bases to trimming and J lost 7 bases, with 6 bases between them. The CDR3 has 13 residues.

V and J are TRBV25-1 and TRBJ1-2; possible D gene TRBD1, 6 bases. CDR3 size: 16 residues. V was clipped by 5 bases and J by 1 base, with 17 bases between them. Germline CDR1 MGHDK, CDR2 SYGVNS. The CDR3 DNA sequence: TGTGCCAGCAGTTCCGCCGACTTAGGGGGTAACTATGGCTACACCTTC. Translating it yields CASSSADLGGNYGYTF.

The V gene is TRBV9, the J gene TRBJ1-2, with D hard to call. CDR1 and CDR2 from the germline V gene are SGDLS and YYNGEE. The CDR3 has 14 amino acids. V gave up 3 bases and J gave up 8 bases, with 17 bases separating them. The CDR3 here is CASSGRDARLGYTF. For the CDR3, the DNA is TGTGCCAGCAGCGGTCGAGATGCGCGCCTCGGCTACACCTTC.

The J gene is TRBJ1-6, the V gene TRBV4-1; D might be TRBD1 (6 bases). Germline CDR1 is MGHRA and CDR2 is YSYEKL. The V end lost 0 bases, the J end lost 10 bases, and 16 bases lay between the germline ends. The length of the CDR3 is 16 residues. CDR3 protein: CASSQEGGRKRSPLHF. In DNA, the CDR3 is TGCGCCAGCAGCCAAGAGGGGGGCAGAAAGAGGTCACCCCTCCACTTT.

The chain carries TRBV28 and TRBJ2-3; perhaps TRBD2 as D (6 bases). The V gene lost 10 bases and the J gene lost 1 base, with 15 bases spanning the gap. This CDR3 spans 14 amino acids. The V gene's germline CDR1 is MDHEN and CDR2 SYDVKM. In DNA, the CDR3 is TGTGCCACAATTGGGGCTAGCGGCACAGATACGCAGTATTTT. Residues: CATIGASGTDTQYF.

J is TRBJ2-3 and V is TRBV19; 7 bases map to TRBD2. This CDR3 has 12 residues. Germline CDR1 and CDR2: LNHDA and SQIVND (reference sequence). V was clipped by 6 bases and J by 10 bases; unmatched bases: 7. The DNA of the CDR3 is TGTGCCAGTAGCACAAGCGGGAAGGCGCAGTATTTT. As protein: CASSTSGKAQYF.

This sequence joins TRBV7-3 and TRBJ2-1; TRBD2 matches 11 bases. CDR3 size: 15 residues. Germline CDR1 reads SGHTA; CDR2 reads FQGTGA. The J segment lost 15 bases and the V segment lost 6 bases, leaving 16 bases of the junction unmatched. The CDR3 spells CASRSTTSGRSGGFF. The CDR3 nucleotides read TGTGCCAGCAGGTCAACAACTAGCGGGAGATCCGGGGGGTTCTTC.

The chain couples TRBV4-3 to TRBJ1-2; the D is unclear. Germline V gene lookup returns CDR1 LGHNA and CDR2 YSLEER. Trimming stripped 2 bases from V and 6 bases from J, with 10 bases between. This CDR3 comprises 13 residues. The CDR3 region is CASSQKTGDGYTF. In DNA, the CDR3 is TGCGCCAGCAGCCAAAAGACTGGGGATGGCTACACCTTC.

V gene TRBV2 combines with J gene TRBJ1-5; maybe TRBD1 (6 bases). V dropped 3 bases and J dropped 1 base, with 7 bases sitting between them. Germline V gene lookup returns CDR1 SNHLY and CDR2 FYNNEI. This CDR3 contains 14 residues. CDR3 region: CASSERGSNQPQHF. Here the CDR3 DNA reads TGTGCCAGCAGTGAGAGGGGGAGCAATCAGCCCCAGCATTTT.

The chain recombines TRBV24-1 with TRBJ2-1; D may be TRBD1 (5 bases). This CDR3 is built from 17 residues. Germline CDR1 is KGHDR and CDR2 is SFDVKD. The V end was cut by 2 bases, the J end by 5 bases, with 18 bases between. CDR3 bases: TGTGCCACCAGTGATTCTGGCGGACCAGGGCATCACAATGAGCAGTTCTTC. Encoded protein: CATSDSGGPGHHNEQFF.

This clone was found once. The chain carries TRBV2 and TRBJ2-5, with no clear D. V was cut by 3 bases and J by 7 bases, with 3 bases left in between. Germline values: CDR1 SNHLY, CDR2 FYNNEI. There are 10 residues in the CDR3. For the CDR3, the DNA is TGTGCCAGCAGTGATGTGACCCAGTACTTC. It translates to CASSDVTQYF.

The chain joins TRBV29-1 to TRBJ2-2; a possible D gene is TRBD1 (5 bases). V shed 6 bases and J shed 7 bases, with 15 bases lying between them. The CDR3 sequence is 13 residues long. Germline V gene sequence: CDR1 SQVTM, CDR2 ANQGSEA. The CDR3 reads CSVATRQHGELFF. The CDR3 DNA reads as TGCAGCGTCGCGACCCGACAGCACGGGGAGCTGTTTTTT.